Below, one TCR beta chain is given with its context. Its matching antigen is unknown. The assay was immunoSEQ multiplex PCR, and TCRdb's table has in-frame clones only and misses some. The data hold fewer than 85,000 clones, with around 81% observed a single time. The source of the sample is a study of glioma-infiltrating T cells after dendritic cell vaccination. General study findings and limits: The cohort had few patients with full blood and tumor sets.

V lost 2 bases and J lost 5, with 9 bases in between. Germline CDR1 SGHAT, CDR2 FQNNGV. CDR3 length: 13 amino acids. The starting material was blood, obtained before dendritic cell vaccination. This clonotype originated in a human donor with glioblastoma. This chain joins TRBV11-2 and TRBJ2-5; D is ambiguous. Here the CDR3 reads CASSLYQYETQYF. Written as DNA, the CDR3 is TGTGCCAGCAGCTTATATCAGTATGAGACCCAGTACTTC.